These 12 T cell receptor beta chains originate from one sample sequenced in a study of blood T cells in healthy people across ages. The use of a sample-barcoded 5' primer and a J-beta primer mix characterized a second PCR of roughly 7 to 11 cycles. From the 5' RACE reads, TCRdb called clonotypes with MiXCR, one entry per CDR3 protein. The table has about a million distinct CDR3 sequences, just over 50% seen once. The sample comprised blood. Receptors originate from a woman aged 55 to 70 in good health.

Concerning this clonotype: A clone one base away is much larger, so this may be a read error. The chain joins TRBV12-3 or TRBV12-4 to TRBJ2-5; D is ambiguous. The CDR3 consists of 12 residues. Trimming cost V 1 base and J 11 bases, with 11 bases left between them. The CDR3 region is CASSLEYNEQYF. CDR3 nucleotides: TGTGCCAGCAGTTTAGAATACAATGAGCAGTACTTC.

A few counts support this clonotype. The chain has TRBV5-1 and TRBJ1-6; D might be TRBD1 (6 bases). Germline assignment: CDR1 SGHRS and CDR2 YFSETQ. This CDR3 has 16 residues. Trimming left V 0 bases short and J 8 bases short, with 15 bases between. The CDR3 region is CASSLEGGGAYSPLHF. The CDR3 nucleotides are TGCGCCAGCAGCTTGGAAGGCGGGGGCGCCTATTCACCCCTCCACTTT.

The genes are TRBV20-1 and TRBJ2-1; no clear D gene. Germline-derived CDR1 and CDR2 are DFQATT and SNEGSKA (reference sequence). The V end lost 1 base, the J end lost 5 bases, and 24 bases lay between the germline ends. This CDR3 contains 18 residues. The CDR3: CSARVFRRVAAENNEQFF. The DNA of the CDR3 is TGCAGTGCTAGAGTTTTTCGAAGGGTAGCAGCCGAAAACAATGAGCAGTTCTTC.

CDR3 DNA sequence: TGTGCCACCAGCAGAGATGGGCAGGGTAGCTACACCTTC. Translation: CATSRDGQGSYTF. The chain combines TRBV15 with TRBJ1-2, with D possibly being TRBD1 (5 bases). Trimming shortened V by 0 bases and J by 9 bases, and 11 bases separated the two germline ends. The CDR3 is 13 residues long. CDR1 is LNHNV, CDR2 YYDKDF, per germline (reference sequence). Drawing the rest from reference TRBV15 and TRBJ1-2, the complete variable domain is DAMVIQNPRYQVTQFGKPVTLSCSQTLNHNVMYWYQQKSSQAPKLLFHYYDKDFNNEADTPDNFQSRRPNTSFCFLDIRSPGLGDTAMYLCATSRDGQGSYTFGSGTRLTVV.

This clonotype was observed a handful of times. The rearrangement links TRBV4-2 to TRBJ2-7; 9 bases agree with TRBD2. Germline CDR1 and CDR2: LGHNA and YNFKEQ. The CDR3 is made up of 16 amino acids. Unmatched junction bases numbered 10, after V lost 3 bases and J lost 4 bases. The CDR3 sequence is CASSQWAEREVYEQYF. As DNA, the CDR3 is TGTGCCAGCAGCCAGTGGGCGGAGCGGGAGGTGTACGAGCAGTACTTC.

V gene TRBV20-1 combines with J gene TRBJ2-5; TRBD1 or TRBD2 may be the D gene (5 bases each). V was shortened by 7 bases and J by 1 base, with 16 bases between the two germline ends. This CDR3 has 14 residues. Per germline, CDR1 DFQATT and CDR2 SNEGSKA (reference sequence). CDR3 sequence: CSGGSLGPQETQYF. DNA for the CDR3: TGCAGTGGGGGGTCTCTCGGGCCCCAAGAGACCCAGTACTTC.

As concerns this clonotype: One junction end disagrees with the germline gene, perhaps due to a read error. This chain links TRBV4-2 with TRBJ2-7; TRBD2 agrees at 8 bases. The CDR3 has 16 residues. Germline CDR1 and CDR2: LGHNA and YNFKEQ. DNA for the CDR3: TGTGCCGGCAGCCAGGAGGATACTAGCGGAACCTACGAGCAGTACTTC. Translating gives CAGSQEDTSGTYEQYF.

The chain employs TRBV10-3 and TRBJ2-2; D unclear. CDR1 and CDR2 (germline): ENHRY, SYGVKD. This CDR3 is built from 13 residues. The V and J ends lost 5 bases and 8 bases respectively, with 12 bases between them. CDR3 loop: CAISPMSPGELFF. In DNA, the CDR3 is TGTGCCATCAGTCCGATGTCACCTGGGGAGCTGTTTTTT.

V gene TRBV24-1 combines with J gene TRBJ2-1, with TRBD1 identical over 7 bases. This CDR3 spans 15 amino acids. V gave up 1 base and J gave up 5 bases; unmatched junction bases: 4. CDR1 is KGHDR and CDR2 is SFDVKD in the germline V gene. CDR3: CATSDLGTANNEQFF. CDR3 sequence (DNA): TGTGCCACCAGTGATTTAGGGACAGCGAACAATGAGCAGTTCTTC.

This rearrangement joins TRBV3-1 to TRBJ2-6, with unresolved D. The CDR3 contains 15 residues. Trimming took off 2 bases at V and 1 base at J, with 6 bases between the two ends. Germline V gene lookup returns CDR1 LGHDT and CDR2 YNNKEL (reference sequence). CDR3 region: CASSQSLSGANVLTF. The CDR3 coding sequence is TGTGCCAGCAGCCAAAGTCTATCTGGGGCCAACGTCCTGACTTTC. Full variable domain (outside the CDR3, taken from reference TRBV3-1 and TRBJ2-6): DTAVSQTPKYLVTQMGNDKSIKCEQNLGHDTMYWYKQDSKKFLKIMFSYNNKELIINETVPNRFSPKSPDKAHLNLHINSLELGDSAVYFCASSQSLSGANVLTFGAGSRLTVL.

There are a few counts of this clonotype. The chain combines TRBV29-1 with TRBJ2-1; D perhaps matches TRBD1 (6 bases). There are 12 residues in the CDR3. Germline CDR1 SQVTM, CDR2 ANQGSEA. Trimming took 7 bases from V and 3 from J, leaving 10 bases between them. Here the CDR3 DNA reads TGCAGCGGACAACAGGGCTACAATGAGCAGTTCTTC. Translation gives CSGQQGYNEQFF.

The sample holds a few counts of this clonotype. The V and J genes are TRBV4-3 and TRBJ2-3, with D perhaps TRBD2 (5 bases). Germline CDR1 reads LGHNA; CDR2 reads YSLEER. Trimming took 0 bases from V and 1 from J, leaving 20 bases between them. The CDR3 has 19 amino acids. The CDR3: CASSQDLGGPGFGTDTQYF. The CDR3 DNA sequence: TGCGCCAGCAGCCAAGATCTCGGCGGACCGGGGTTTGGCACAGATACGCAGTATTTT.